The rows below give T cell receptor beta chains drawn from one sample of a study of regulatory T cells in long-lasting Graves disease. Using its own MiXCR run on the multiplex PCR reads, TCRdb lists one record per CDR3 protein. The repertoire has roughly 430,000 distinct CDR3 sequences, over 20% of them found once; the top ten carry over 11%. The sample consisted of peripheral blood mononuclear cells (PBMCs), taken when the disease was refractory, from a patient treated with antithyroid drugs. The receptors were gathered from a female donor with Graves disease. Both conserved end residues are part of each CDR3. D genes are given only for firm matches. Clone size appears in some rows only: once, few, many, or a class for an expanded clone.

V	J	size	D	length	CDR3	DNA
TRBV28	TRBJ1-6	many	-	13	CAWASSYNSPLHF	TGTGCGTGGGCAAGCTCCTATAATTCACCCCTCCACTTT
TRBV11-2	TRBJ2-7	-	-	14	CASSLEADYYEQYF	TGTGCCAGCAGCTTAGAGGCGGACTACTACGAGCAGTACTTC
TRBV9	TRBJ1-2	few	-	13	CASSVGGADGYTF	TGTGCCAGCAGCGTAGGGGGGGCGGATGGCTACACCTTC
TRBV6-1	TRBJ1-6	few	TRBD1	15	CASSPGQADNSPLHF	TGTGCCAGCAGCCCCGGACAGGCTGATAATTCACCCCTCCACTTT
TRBV6-1	TRBJ2-5	many	TRBD2	14	CASRRLATQETQYF	TGTGCCAGCAGGAGACTAGCGACCCAAGAGACCCAGTACTTC
TRBV29-1	TRBJ2-5	many	-	15	CSVEEGEGAQETQYF	TGCAGCGTTGAAGAAGGAGAAGGGGCCCAAGAGACCCAGTACTTC
TRBV28	TRBJ2-5	many	-	14	CATNSGSFLETQYF	-
TRBV20-1	TRBJ2-2	-	TRBD2	16	CSATIAGGPVSGELFF	TGCAGTGCTACTATAGCGGGAGGGCCGGTGAGCGGGGAGCTGTTTTTT
TRBV28	TRBJ2-7	many	-	13	CASGAGPLAEQYF	TGTGCCAGCGGGGCGGGACCCCTCGCCGAGCAGTACTTC
TRBV6-1	TRBJ2-5	many	-	13	CASRRSGQETQYF	TGTGCCAGCAGGCGCTCCGGTCAAGAGACCCAGTACTTC
TRBV7-9	TRBJ2-7	many	-	14	CASSLTGTTYEQYF	TGTGCCAGCAGCCTCACCGGGACCACCTACGAGCAGTACTTC
TRBV28	TRBJ1-1	many	-	14	CASRLPRTGTEAFF	TGTGCCAGCAGACTCCCTCGCACGGGGACTGAAGCTTTCTTT
TRBV28	TRBJ2-4	few	TRBD2	13	CASSFRFKAGGGF	TGTGCCAGCAGTTTTAGGTTCAAAGCGGGAGGGGGCTTC
TRBV24-1	TRBJ2-2	few	-	14	CATSDPGGTGELFF	TGTGCCACCAGTGATCCCGGGGGCACCGGGGAGCTGTTTTTT
TRBV6-1	TRBJ2-6	-	TRBD1	20	CASSAIYTGENLSGANVLTF	TGTGCCAGCAGTGCCATTTATACAGGGGAAAACCTCTCTGGGGCCAACGTCCTGACTTTC
TRBV15	TRBJ1-5	-	-	15	CATSRDWGFNQPQHF	TGTGCCACCAGCAGAGATTGGGGGTTCAATCAGCCCCAGCATTTT
TRBV4-1	TRBJ1-2	-	-	15	CASSQDQSTVYGYTF	TGCGCCAGCAGCCAAGATCAGTCGACAGTCTATGGCTACACCTTC
TRBV19	TRBJ2-2	-	TRBD2	16	CASSISGGRATGELFF	TGTGCCAGTAGTATTTCGGGCGGGAGAGCCACCGGGGAGCTGTTTTTT